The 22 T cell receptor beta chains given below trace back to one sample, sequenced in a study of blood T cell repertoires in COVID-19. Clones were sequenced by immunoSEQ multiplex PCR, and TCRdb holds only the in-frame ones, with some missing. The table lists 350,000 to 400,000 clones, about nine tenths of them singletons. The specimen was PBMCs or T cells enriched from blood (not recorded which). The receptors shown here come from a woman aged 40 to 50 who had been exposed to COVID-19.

The CDR3 spells CATSDSRDRSHEQYF. CDR3 nucleotide sequence: TGTGCCACCAGTGATTCCCGGGACAGGTCCCACGAGCAGTACTTC. V gene TRBV24-1 combines with J gene TRBJ2-7; TRBD1 matches at 8 bases. Trimming cost V 2 bases and J 5 bases; bases outside gene matches: 7. This CDR3 contains 15 residues. Germline-derived CDR1 and CDR2 are KGHDR and SFDVKD.

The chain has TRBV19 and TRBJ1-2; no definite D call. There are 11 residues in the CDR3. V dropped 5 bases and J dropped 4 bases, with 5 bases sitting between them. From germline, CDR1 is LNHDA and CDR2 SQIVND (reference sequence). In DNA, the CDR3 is TGTGCCAGTAGTGCGCTCTATGGCTACACCTTC. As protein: CASSALYGYTF. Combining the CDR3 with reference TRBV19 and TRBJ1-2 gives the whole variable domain DGGITQSPKYLFRKEGQNVTLSCEQNLNHDAMYWYRQDPGQGLRLIYYSQIVNDFQKGDIAEGYSVSREKKESFPLTVTSAQKNPTAFYLCASSALYGYTFGSGTRLTVV.

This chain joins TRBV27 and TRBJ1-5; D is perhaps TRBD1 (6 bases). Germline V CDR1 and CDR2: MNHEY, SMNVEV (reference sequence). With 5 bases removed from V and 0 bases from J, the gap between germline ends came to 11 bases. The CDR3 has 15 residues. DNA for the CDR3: TGTGCCAGCAGTCCCCGACAGGATAGCAATCAGCCCCAGCATTTT. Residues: CASSPRQDSNQPQHF.

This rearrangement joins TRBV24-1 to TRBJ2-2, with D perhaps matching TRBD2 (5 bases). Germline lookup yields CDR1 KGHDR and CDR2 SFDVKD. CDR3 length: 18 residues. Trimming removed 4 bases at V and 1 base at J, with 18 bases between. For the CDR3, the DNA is TGTGCCACCAGTGACTCCGGGAACACCTTGCTGAACACCGGGGAGCTGTTTTTT. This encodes CATSDSGNTLLNTGELFF.

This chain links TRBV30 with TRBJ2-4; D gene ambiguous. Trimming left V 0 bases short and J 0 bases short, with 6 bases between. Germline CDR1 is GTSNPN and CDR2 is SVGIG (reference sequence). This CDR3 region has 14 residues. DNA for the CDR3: TGTGCCTGGAGTGTGGGCGTAGCCAAAAACATTCAGTACTTC. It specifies CAWSVGVAKNIQYF.

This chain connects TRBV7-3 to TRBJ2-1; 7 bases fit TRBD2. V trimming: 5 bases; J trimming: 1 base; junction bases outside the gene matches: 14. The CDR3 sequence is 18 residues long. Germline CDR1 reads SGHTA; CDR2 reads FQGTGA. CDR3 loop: CASSPHRASGGSYNEQFF. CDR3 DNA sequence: TGTGCCAGCAGCCCACATAGGGCTAGCGGAGGGTCCTACAATGAGCAGTTCTTC.

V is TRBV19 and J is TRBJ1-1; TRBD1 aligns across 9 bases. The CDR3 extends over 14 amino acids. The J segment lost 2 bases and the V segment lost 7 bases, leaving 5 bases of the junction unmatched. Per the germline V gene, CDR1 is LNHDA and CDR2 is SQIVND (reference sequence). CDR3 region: CASTSTGGNTEAFF. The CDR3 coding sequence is TGTGCCAGTACCTCTACAGGGGGCAACACTGAAGCTTTCTTT.

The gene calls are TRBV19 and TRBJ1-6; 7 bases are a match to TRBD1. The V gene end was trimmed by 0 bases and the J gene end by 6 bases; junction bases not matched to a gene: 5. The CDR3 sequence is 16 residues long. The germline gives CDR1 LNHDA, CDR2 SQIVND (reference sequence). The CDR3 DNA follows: TGTGCCAGTAGTATAGATGCGACAGGGCCTAATTCACCCCTCCACTTT. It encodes CASSIDATGPNSPLHF.

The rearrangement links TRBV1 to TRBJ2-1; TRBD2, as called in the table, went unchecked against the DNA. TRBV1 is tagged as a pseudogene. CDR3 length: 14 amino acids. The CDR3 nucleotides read TGCACCAGCCTGACTAGCGGCTCGAACAATGAGCAGTTCTTC. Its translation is CTSLTSGSNNEQFF.

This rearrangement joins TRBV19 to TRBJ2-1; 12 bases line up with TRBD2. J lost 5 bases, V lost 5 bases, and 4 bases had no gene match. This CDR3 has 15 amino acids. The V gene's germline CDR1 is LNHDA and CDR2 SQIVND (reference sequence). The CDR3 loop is CASSPRTSGNNEQFF. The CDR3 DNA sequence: TGTGCCAGTAGTCCCAGGACTAGCGGGAACAATGAGCAGTTCTTC.

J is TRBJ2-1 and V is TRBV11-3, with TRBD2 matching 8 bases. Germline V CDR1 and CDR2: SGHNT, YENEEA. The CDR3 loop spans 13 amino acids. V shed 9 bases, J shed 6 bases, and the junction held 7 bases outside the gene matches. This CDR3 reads CASREREGNEQFF. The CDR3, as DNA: TGTGCCAGTCGGGAACGGGAGGGCAATGAGCAGTTCTTC.

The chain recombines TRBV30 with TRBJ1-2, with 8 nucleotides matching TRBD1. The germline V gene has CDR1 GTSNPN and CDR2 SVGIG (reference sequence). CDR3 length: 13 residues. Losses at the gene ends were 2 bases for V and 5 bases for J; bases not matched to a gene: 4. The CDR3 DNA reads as TGTGCCTGGAGTCCTAACAGGGGGTATGGCTACACCTTC. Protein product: CAWSPNRGYGYTF.

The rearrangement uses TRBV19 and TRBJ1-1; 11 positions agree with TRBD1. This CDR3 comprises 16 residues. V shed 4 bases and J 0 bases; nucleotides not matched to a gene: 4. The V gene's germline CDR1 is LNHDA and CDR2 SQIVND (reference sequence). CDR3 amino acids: CASSTGQGALNTEAFF. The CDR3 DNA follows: TGTGCCAGTAGTACCGGACAGGGGGCGTTGAACACTGAAGCTTTCTTT.

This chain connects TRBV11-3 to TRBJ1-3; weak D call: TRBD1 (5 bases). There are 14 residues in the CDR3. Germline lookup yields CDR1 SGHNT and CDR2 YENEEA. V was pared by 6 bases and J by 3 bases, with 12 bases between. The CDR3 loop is CASRVPGFGNTIYF. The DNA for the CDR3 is TGTGCCAGCAGAGTACCAGGGTTTGGAAACACCATATATTTT.

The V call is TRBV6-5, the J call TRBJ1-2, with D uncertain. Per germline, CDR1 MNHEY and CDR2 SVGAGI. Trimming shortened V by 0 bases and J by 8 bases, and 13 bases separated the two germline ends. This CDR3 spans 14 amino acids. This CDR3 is CASSYSGQAGGYTF. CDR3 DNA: TGTGCCAGCAGTTACTCAGGTCAGGCTGGCGGCTACACCTTC.

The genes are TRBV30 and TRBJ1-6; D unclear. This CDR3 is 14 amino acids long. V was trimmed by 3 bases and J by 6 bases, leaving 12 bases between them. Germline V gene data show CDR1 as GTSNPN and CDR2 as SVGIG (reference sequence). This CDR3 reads CAWRPTSANSPLHF. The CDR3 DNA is TGTGCCTGGAGACCCACGAGTGCTAATTCACCCCTCCACTTT.

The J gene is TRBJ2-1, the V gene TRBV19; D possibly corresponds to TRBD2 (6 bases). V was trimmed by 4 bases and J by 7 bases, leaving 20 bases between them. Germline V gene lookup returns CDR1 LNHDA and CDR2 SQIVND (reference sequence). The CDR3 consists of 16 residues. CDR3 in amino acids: CASSTALAKSPNEQFF. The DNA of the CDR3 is TGTGCCAGTAGTACCGCACTAGCCAAGTCCCCTAATGAGCAGTTCTTC.

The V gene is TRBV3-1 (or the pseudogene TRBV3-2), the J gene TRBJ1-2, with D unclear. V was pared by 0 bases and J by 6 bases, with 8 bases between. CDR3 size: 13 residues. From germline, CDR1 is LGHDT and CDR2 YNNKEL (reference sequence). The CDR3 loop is CASSQESRHGYTF. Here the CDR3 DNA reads TGTGCCAGCAGCCAAGAAAGCCGTCATGGCTACACCTTC.

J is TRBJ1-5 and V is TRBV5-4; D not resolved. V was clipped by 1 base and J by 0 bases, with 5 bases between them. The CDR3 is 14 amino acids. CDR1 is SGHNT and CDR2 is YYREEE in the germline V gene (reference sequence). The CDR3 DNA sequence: TGTGCCAGCAGCTTGCGGGATAGCAATCAGCCCCAGCATTTT. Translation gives CASSLRDSNQPQHF. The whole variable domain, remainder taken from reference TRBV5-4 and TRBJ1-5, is ETGVTQSPTHLIKTRGQQVTLRCSSQSGHNTVSWYQQALGQGPQFIFQYYREEENGRGNFPPRFSGLQFPNYSSELNVNALELDDSALYLCASSLRDSNQPQHFGDGTRLSIL.

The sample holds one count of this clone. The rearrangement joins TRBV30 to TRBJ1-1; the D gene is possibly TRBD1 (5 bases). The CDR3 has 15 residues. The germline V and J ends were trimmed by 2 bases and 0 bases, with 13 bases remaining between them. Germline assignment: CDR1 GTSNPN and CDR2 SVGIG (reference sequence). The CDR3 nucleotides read TGTGCCTGGAGTCTCCGGACATATATGAACACTGAAGCTTTCTTT. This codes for CAWSLRTYMNTEAFF.

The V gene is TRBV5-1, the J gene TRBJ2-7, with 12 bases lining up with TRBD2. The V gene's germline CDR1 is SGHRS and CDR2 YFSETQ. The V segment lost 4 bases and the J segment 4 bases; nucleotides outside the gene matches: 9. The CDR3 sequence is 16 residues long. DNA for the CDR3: TGCGCCAGCAGCCCGGGGCTAGCGGGAGGGGGATACGAGCAGTACTTC. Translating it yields CASSPGLAGGGYEQYF. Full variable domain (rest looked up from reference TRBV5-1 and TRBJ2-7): KAGVTQTPRYLIKTRGQQVTLSCSPISGHRSVSWYQQTPGQGLQFLFEYFSETQRNKGNFPGRFSGRQFSNSRSEMNVSTLELGDSALYLCASSPGLAGGGYEQYFGPGTRLTVT.

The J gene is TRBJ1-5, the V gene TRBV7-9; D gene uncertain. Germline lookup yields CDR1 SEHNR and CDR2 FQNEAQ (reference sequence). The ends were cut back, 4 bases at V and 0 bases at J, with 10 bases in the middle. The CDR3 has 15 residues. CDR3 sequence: CASSSGELSNQPQHF. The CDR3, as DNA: TGTGCCAGCAGCTCGGGAGAACTTAGCAATCAGCCCCAGCATTTT.